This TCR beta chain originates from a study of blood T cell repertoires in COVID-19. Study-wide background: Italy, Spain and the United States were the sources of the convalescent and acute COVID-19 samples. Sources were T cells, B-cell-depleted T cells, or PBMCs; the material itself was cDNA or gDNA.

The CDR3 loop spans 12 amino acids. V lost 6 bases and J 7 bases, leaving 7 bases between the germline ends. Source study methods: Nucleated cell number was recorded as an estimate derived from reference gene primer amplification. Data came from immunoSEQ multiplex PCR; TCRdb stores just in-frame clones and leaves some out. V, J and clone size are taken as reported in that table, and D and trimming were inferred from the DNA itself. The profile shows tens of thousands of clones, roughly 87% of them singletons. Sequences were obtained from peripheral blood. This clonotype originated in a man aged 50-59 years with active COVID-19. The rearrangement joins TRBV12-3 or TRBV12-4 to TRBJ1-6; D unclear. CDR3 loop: CASRIGNSPLHF. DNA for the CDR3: TGTGCCAGCAGAATCGGGAATTCACCCCTCCACTTT.